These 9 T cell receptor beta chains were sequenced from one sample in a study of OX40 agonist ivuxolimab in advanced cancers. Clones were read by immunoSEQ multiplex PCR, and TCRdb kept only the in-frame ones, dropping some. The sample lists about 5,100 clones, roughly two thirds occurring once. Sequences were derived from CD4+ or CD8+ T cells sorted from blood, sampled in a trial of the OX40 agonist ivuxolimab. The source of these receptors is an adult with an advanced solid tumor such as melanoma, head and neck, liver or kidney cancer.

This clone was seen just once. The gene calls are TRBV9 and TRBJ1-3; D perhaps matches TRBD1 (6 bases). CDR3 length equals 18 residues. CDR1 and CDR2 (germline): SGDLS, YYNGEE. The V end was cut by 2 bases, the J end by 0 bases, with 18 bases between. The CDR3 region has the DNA TGTGCCAGCAGCGTGAATCCTAAAGGACAGAGCTCTGGAAACACCATATATTTT. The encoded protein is CASSVNPKGQSSGNTIYF.

The CDR3 nucleotides are TGTGCCAGCAGCCCCGGTGATAGCTCCTACAATGAGCAGTTCTTC. Translation: CASSPGDSSYNEQFF. The chain recombines TRBV7-3 with TRBJ2-1, with D uncertain. Germline CDR1 and CDR2: SGHTA and FQGTGA. Trimming removed 5 bases at V and 0 bases at J, with 11 bases between. The CDR3 runs to 15 residues.

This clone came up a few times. The CDR3 bases are TGTGCCAGCAGTGAACGACAGGGCGAATTCCGAGACGAGCAGTACTTC. Its translation is CASSERQGEFRDEQYF. The rearrangement uses TRBV6-1 and TRBJ2-7; 7 bases map to TRBD1. V lost 2 bases to trimming and J lost 5 bases; unmatched junction nucleotides: 12. CDR3 length: 16 residues. Germline V gives CDR1 MNHNS, CDR2 SASEGT.

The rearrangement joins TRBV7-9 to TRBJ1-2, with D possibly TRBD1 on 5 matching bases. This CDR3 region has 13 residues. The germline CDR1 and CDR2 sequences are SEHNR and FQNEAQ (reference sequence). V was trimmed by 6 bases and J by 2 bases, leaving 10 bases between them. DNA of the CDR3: TGTGCCAGCAGAGCGAGGGACAACTATGGCTACACCTTC. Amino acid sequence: CASRARDNYGYTF. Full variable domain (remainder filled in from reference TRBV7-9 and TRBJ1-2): DTGVSQNPRHKITKRGQNVTFRCDPISEHNRLYWYRQTLGQGPEFLTYFQNEAQLEKSRLLSDRFSAERPKGSFSTLEIQRTEQGDSAMYLCASRARDNYGYTFGSGTRLTVV.

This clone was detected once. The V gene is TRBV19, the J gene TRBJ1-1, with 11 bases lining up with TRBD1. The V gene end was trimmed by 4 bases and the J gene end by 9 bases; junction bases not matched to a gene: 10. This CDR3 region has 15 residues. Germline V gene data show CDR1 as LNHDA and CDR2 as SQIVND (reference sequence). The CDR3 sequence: CASSTPPGQGEQAFF. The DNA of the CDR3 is TGTGCCAGTAGTACCCCACCGGGACAGGGGGAGCAAGCTTTCTTT.

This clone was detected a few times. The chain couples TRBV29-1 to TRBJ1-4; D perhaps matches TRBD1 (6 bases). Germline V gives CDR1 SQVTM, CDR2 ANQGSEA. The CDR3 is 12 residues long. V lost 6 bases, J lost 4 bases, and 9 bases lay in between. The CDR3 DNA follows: TGCAGCGTCGGACAGATTAATGAAAAACTGTTTTTT. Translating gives CSVGQINEKLFF.

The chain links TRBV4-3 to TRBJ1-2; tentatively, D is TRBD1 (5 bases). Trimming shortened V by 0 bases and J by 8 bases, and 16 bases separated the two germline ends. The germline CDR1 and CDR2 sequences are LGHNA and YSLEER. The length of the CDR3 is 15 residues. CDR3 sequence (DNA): TGCGCCAGCAGCCAAGATTTGACAGCCTTCCAGGGCTACACCTTC. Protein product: CASSQDLTAFQGYTF.

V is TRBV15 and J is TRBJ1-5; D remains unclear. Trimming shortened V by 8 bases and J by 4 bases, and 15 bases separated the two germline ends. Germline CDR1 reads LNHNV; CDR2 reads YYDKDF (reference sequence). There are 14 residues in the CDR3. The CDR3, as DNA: TGTGCCACCTTCCTGGACGCCGCTAATCAGCCCCAGCATTTT. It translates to CATFLDAANQPQHF.

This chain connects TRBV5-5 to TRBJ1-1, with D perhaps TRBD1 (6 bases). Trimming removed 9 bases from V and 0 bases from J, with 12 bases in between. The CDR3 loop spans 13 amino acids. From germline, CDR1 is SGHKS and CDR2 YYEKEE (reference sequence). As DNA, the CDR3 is TGTGCCACAAAGGGGGATTTGAACACTGAAGCTTTCTTT. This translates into CATKGDLNTEAFF.